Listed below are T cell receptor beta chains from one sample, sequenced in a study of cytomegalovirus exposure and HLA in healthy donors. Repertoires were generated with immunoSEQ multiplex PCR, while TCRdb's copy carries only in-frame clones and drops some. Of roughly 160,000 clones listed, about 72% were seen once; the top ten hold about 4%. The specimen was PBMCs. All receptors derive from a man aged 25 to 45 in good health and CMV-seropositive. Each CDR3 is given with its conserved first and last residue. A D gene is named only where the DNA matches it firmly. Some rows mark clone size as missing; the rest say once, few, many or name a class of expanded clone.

CDR3 DNA: TGCGCCAGCAGCCAAGAAGTAGCGGGGGCTGGGGATACGCAGTATTTT
CDR3 protein: CASSQEVAGAGDTQYF
D gene: TRBD2
J gene: TRBJ2-3
clone size: .
V gene: TRBV4-3

CDR3 DNA: TGTGCCAGCAGCGAGGTCCAGGGTTACAAGCAGTACTTC
CDR3 protein: CASSEVQGYKQYF
D gene: .
J gene: TRBJ2-7
clone size: .
V gene: TRBV2

CDR3 DNA: TGTGCCAGCACCCTGGGGGGGCGGGACGAGCAGTACTTC
CDR3 protein: CASTLGGRDEQYF
D gene: .
J gene: TRBJ2-7
clone size: .
V gene: TRBV28

CDR3 DNA: TGTGCCAGCAGCTTAGAGAGCGGCAGGACGCAGTATTTT
CDR3 protein: CASSLESGRTQYF
D gene: .
J gene: TRBJ2-3
clone size: .
V gene: TRBV7-2

CDR3 DNA: TGCGCCAGCAGCCAAAGATTAACGGGGTCCGGGTCGAAAAATTCACCCCTCCACTTT
CDR3 protein: CASSQRLTGSGSKNSPLHF
D gene: .
J gene: TRBJ1-6
clone size: .
V gene: TRBV4-1

CDR3 DNA: TGTGCCAGCAGTTCACAGGGGTTTAGCACAGATACGCAGTATTTT
CDR3 protein: CASSSQGFSTDTQYF
D gene: TRBD1
J gene: TRBJ2-3
clone size: .
V gene: TRBV6-4

CDR3 DNA: TGTGCCAGCAGCATCTACCCCTTCGGACAGCAGCGGTTGAGGTCTAGTTGCTTC
CDR3 protein: CASSIYPFGQQRLRSSCF
D gene: .
J gene: TRBJ2-7
clone size: few
V gene: TRBV21-1

CDR3 DNA: TGTGCCAGCAGGTTCAGGGAGGGCACAGATACGCAGTATTTT
CDR3 protein: CASRFREGTDTQYF
D gene: .
J gene: TRBJ2-3
clone size: .
V gene: TRBV5-6

CDR3 DNA: TGTGCCAGCAGCTTAGACACGAACACCGGGGAGCTGTTTTTT
CDR3 protein: CASSLDTNTGELFF
D gene: .
J gene: TRBJ2-2
clone size: .
V gene: TRBV11-2

CDR3 DNA: TGTGCCAGCAGTACGACCGGACAGGGTTACACCATATATTTT
CDR3 protein: CASSTTGQGYTIYF
D gene: TRBD1
J gene: TRBJ1-3
clone size: few
V gene: TRBV28

CDR3 DNA: TGCGCCAGCAGCTTAGATGGCCAGGGCAATCAGCCCCAGCATTTT
CDR3 protein: CASSLDGQGNQPQHF
D gene: .
J gene: TRBJ1-5
clone size: .
V gene: TRBV5-1

CDR3 DNA: TGTGCCAGCAGCCCGGGACATGCCAAAAACATTCAGTACTTC
CDR3 protein: CASSPGHAKNIQYF
D gene: .
J gene: TRBJ2-4
clone size: .
V gene: TRBV6-6

CDR3 DNA: TGCAGCGTAAAACCGAGCGGGGGGCACACCGGGGAGCTGTTTTTT
CDR3 protein: CSVKPSGGHTGELFF
D gene: TRBD2
J gene: TRBJ2-2
clone size: .
V gene: TRBV29-1

CDR3 DNA: TGTGCCAGCAGTTACTCGTTCGGCTATAATTCACCCCTCCACTTT
CDR3 protein: CASSYSFGYNSPLHF
D gene: .
J gene: TRBJ1-6
clone size: .
V gene: TRBV6-5

CDR3 DNA: TGCGCCAGCAGCTTTAGCGGGGGGGAGTTGGAGACCCAGTACTTC
CDR3 protein: CASSFSGGELETQYF
D gene: TRBD2
J gene: TRBJ2-5
clone size: .
V gene: TRBV5-1

CDR3 DNA: TGTGCCTGGACCGGAGGTAGGGATACGCAGTATTTT
CDR3 protein: CAWTGGRDTQYF
D gene: .
J gene: TRBJ2-3
clone size: few
V gene: TRBV30

CDR3 DNA: TGTGCCAGCAGCCATTCGAGCAATGAGCAGTTCTTC
CDR3 protein: CASSHSSNEQFF
D gene: .
J gene: TRBJ2-1
clone size: .
V gene: TRBV5-6

CDR3 DNA: TGTGCCAGCAGTTTTCCGGGGGGGTTCGAGCAGTACTTC
CDR3 protein: CASSFPGGFEQYF
D gene: TRBD2
J gene: TRBJ2-7
clone size: .
V gene: TRBV27

CDR3 DNA: TGCAGCATCAAGAAGTCTGGCGGGGAGACCCAGTACTTC
CDR3 protein: CSIKKSGGETQYF
D gene: .
J gene: TRBJ2-5
clone size: .
V gene: TRBV29-1

CDR3 DNA: TGCAGCGTTGTCTATTCGGGAACAGATACGCAGTATTTT
CDR3 protein: CSVVYSGTDTQYF
D gene: .
J gene: TRBJ2-3
clone size: .
V gene: TRBV29-1

CDR3 DNA: TGTGCCACCTCGCTCTCGGGGGGCTCGAATGGCTACACCTTC
CDR3 protein: CATSLSGGSNGYTF
D gene: .
J gene: TRBJ1-2
clone size: .
V gene: TRBV6-1

CDR3 DNA: TGCGCCAGCAGCTTGGCGGGGGGGCAGGATACGCAGTATTTT
CDR3 protein: CASSLAGGQDTQYF
D gene: TRBD2
J gene: TRBJ2-3
clone size: .
V gene: TRBV5-1

CDR3 DNA: TGTGCCAGCAGCGCCTACAGGGATTCGAACACCGGGGAGCTGTTTTTT
CDR3 protein: CASSAYRDSNTGELFF
D gene: .
J gene: TRBJ2-2
clone size: .
V gene: TRBV7-2

CDR3 DNA: TGTGCCAGCAGCTTAGTGGGACGGACAGGGTACTTCGGGGAGACCCAGTACTTC
CDR3 protein: CASSLVGRTGYFGETQYF
D gene: TRBD1
J gene: TRBJ2-5
clone size: .
V gene: TRBV7-9

CDR3 DNA: TGTGCCAGCAGTTACTCCGTCGGACATATCCAAGAGACCCAGTACTTC
CDR3 protein: CASSYSVGHIQETQYF
D gene: .
J gene: TRBJ2-5
clone size: few
V gene: TRBV6-5

CDR3 DNA: TGTGCCACCCGACAGGGGTCAGGTGAAAAACTGTTTTTT
CDR3 protein: CATRQGSGEKLFF
D gene: TRBD1
J gene: TRBJ1-4
clone size: few
V gene: TRBV2

CDR3 DNA: TGTGCCAGCAACCCCGGTGCTTACGGGGCCAACGTCCTGACTTTC
CDR3 protein: CASNPGAYGANVLTF
D gene: .
J gene: TRBJ2-6
clone size: .
V gene: TRBV5-4

CDR3 DNA: TGTGCCAGCTCAATCGGGACAGCCTACGAGCAGTACTTC
CDR3 protein: CASSIGTAYEQYF
D gene: TRBD1
J gene: TRBJ2-7
clone size: .
V gene: TRBV18

CDR3 DNA: TGTGCCAGCAGTGGGTGGACAGGGGGCTACGAGCAGTACTTC
CDR3 protein: CASSGWTGGYEQYF
D gene: TRBD1
J gene: TRBJ2-7
clone size: .
V gene: TRBV6-1

CDR3 DNA: TGTGCCAGCAGCGTAGATGGCGGGGGGGAGCAGTTCTTC
CDR3 protein: CASSVDGGGEQFF
D gene: TRBD2
J gene: TRBJ2-1
clone size: .
V gene: TRBV9

CDR3 DNA: TGTGCCAGCAGCTTTAACTCCTACAATGAGCAGTTCTTC
CDR3 protein: CASSFNSYNEQFF
D gene: .
J gene: TRBJ2-1
clone size: once
V gene: TRBV11-2

CDR3 DNA: TGTGCTAGTGGCTTCACAGGGGAAGGGGAGCAGTACTTC
CDR3 protein: CASGFTGEGEQYF
D gene: TRBD1
J gene: TRBJ2-7
clone size: .
V gene: TRBV12-5

CDR3 DNA: TGTGCCAGTACCCTCGGGGGGGGCTACACAGATACGCAGTATTTT
CDR3 protein: CASTLGGGYTDTQYF
D gene: TRBD2
J gene: TRBJ2-3
clone size: .
V gene: TRBV19

CDR3 DNA: TGCGCCAGCAGCCAAGGACAGAGCTTGAACACCGGGGAGCTGTTTTTT
CDR3 protein: CASSQGQSLNTGELFF
D gene: .
J gene: TRBJ2-2
clone size: .
V gene: TRBV4-1

CDR3 DNA: TGTGCCAGCAGCCGAGGACAGGGGGCTATCGAGCAGTACTTC
CDR3 protein: CASSRGQGAIEQYF
D gene: TRBD1
J gene: TRBJ2-7
clone size: .
V gene: TRBV27

CDR3 DNA: TGTGCCAGCAGCCCAACAAGTCCGGGACTAGCGGGCCATAAGCAGTATTTT
CDR3 protein: CASSPTSPGLAGHKQYF
D gene: TRBD2
J gene: TRBJ2-3
clone size: .
V gene: TRBV11-1

CDR3 DNA: TGTGCCAGCAGCACCCGACAGGGGATGAACACTGAAGCTTTCTTT
CDR3 protein: CASSTRQGMNTEAFF
D gene: TRBD1
J gene: TRBJ1-1
clone size: .
V gene: TRBV9

CDR3 DNA: TGTGCCAGCTCACCACGGGACAGGGGGAAAGAGACCCAGTACTTC
CDR3 protein: CASSPRDRGKETQYF
D gene: TRBD1
J gene: TRBJ2-5
clone size: .
V gene: TRBV18

CDR3 DNA: TGTGCCATCAGTGAGGGTCGGCCTGGGGCAAGTGGCTACACCTTC
CDR3 protein: CAISEGRPGASGYTF
D gene: .
J gene: TRBJ1-2
clone size: .
V gene: TRBV10-3

CDR3 DNA: TGTGCCAGCAGCCGCCGGATGGAGGGGGCTGAAAAACTGTTTTTT
CDR3 protein: CASSRRMEGAEKLFF
D gene: TRBD1
J gene: TRBJ1-4
clone size: .
V gene: TRBV7-9

CDR3 DNA: TGTGCCAGCAGCTTGATGGTAGGATCAGCGGGGAGCCAAGAGACCCAGTACTTC
CDR3 protein: CASSLMVGSAGSQETQYF
D gene: TRBD2
J gene: TRBJ2-5
clone size: .
V gene: TRBV5-4